These 22 T cell receptor beta chains came from one sample sequenced in a study of Tregs in tolerant kidney transplant recipients (dated by TCRdb to the late 2010s). The method behind the library was the immunoSEQ multiplex PCR assay. TCRdb took over this immuneACCESS table, retaining in-frame rearrangements with V and J assigned. Such tables are incomplete; in checked studies, under half of the missing clones stem from an unresolved V gene, and the remainder is unexplained. The sample records 25,000 to 35,000 clones, 65% to 85% of which are singletons. Approximately 2% of the sample goes to the ten largest clones. Which antigens these TCRs recognize remains unknown. The sequenced sample was Tregs from blood cultured with allogeneic cells. The receptors shown here come from a human donor in good health.

The gene calls are TRBV11-3 and TRBJ2-3, with TRBD2 as a possible D gene (7 bases). The germline V and J ends were trimmed by 5 bases and 2 bases, with 14 bases remaining between them. The CDR3 loop spans 15 amino acids. The germline V gene has CDR1 SGHNT and CDR2 YENEEA. CDR3: CASSPGAGATDTQYF. The CDR3 DNA sequence: TGTGCCAGCAGCCCAGGGGCGGGAGCCACAGATACGCAGTATTTT.

This rearrangement joins TRBV9 to TRBJ1-3; unclear D gene. The CDR3 is 11 residues long. Deletions cut 5 bases from V and 4 bases from J, with 4 bases between. The germline V gene has CDR1 SGDLS and CDR2 YYNGEE. CDR3: CASRSGNTIYF. The CDR3 DNA is TGTGCCAGCAGGTCGGGAAACACCATATATTTT.

V and J are TRBV29-1 and TRBJ1-1; possibly TRBD1 for D (5 bases). The CDR3 extends over 13 amino acids. CDR1 is SQVTM and CDR2 is ANQGSEA in the germline V gene. The V end lost 6 bases, the J end lost 0 bases, and 11 bases lay between the germline ends. In nucleotides, the CDR3 is TGCAGCGTCGCCCCGGGACTGAACACTGAAGCTTTCTTT. This sequence encodes CSVAPGLNTEAFF.

This chain uses TRBV19 with TRBJ2-5; 9 bases fit TRBD1. The CDR3 is made up of 16 amino acids. Germline values: CDR1 LNHDA, CDR2 SQIVND (reference sequence). With 3 bases clipped from V and 1 base from J, the junction kept 6 bases outside the gene matches. Written as DNA, the CDR3 is TGTGCCAGTAGTATTGGCGGACAGGGGCCCCAAGAGACCCAGTACTTC. Translated, it gives CASSIGGQGPQETQYF.

A single count supports this clone. V usage is TRBV5-1 and J usage is TRBJ1-2; TRBD1 agrees at 9 bases. Germline CDR1 and CDR2: SGHRS and YFSETQ. The CDR3 spans 15 residues. The V gene end was trimmed by 4 bases and the J gene end by 2 bases; junction bases not matched to a gene: 6. In DNA, the CDR3 is TGCGCCAGCAGCATAGGGGACAGGGAAAACTATGGCTACACCTTC. Its protein is CASSIGDRENYGYTF.

This clone was seen only once. V usage is TRBV6-6 and J usage is TRBJ1-4; the D is unclear. There are 13 residues in the CDR3. The germline CDR1 and CDR2 sequences are MNHNY and SVGAGI (reference sequence). The germline V and J ends were trimmed by 8 bases and 8 bases, with 15 bases remaining between them. CDR3 sequence: CASQSAPWEKLFF. CDR3 sequence (DNA): TGTGCCAGCCAGTCCGCTCCGTGGGAAAAACTGTTTTTT.

The gene calls are TRBV7-2 and TRBJ2-3; a weak D match, TRBD2 (5 bases). Per the germline V gene, CDR1 is SGHTA and CDR2 is FQGNSA. The V end lost 1 base, the J end lost 0 bases, and 11 bases lay between the germline ends. The length of the CDR3 is 16 residues. CDR3 nucleotides: TGTGCCAGCAGCTTAGGGACTTGGGTTAGCACAGATACGCAGTATTTT. This sequence encodes CASSLGTWVSTDTQYF. The whole variable domain, remainder taken from reference TRBV7-2 and TRBJ2-3, is GAGVSQSPSNKVTEKGKDVELRCDPISGHTALYWYRQSLGQGLEFLIYFQGNSAPDKSGLPSDRFSAERTGGSVSTLTIQRTQQEDSAVYLCASSLGTWVSTDTQYFGPGTRLTVL.

V gene TRBV10-2 combines with J gene TRBJ2-2; possibly TRBD2 for D (6 bases). Germline CDR1 reads WSHSY; CDR2 reads SAAADI. CDR3 size: 16 residues. Trimming pared 7 bases from V and 2 bases from J, leaving 17 bases between. CDR3 DNA: TGCGCCAGCACCTCTTGGAGGGGACCAAACACCGGGGAGCTGTTTTTT. It yields the protein CASTSWRGPNTGELFF.

V and J are TRBV5-4 and TRBJ2-3; D is uncertain. CDR1 SGHNT and CDR2 YYREEE come from the germline V gene (reference sequence). CDR3 size: 12 residues. Trimming removed 2 bases at V and 2 bases at J, with 3 bases between. The DNA of the CDR3 is TGTGCCAGCAGCTTCTTCACAGATACGCAGTATTTT. Its protein is CASSFFTDTQYF.

The V and J genes are TRBV6-6 and TRBJ2-1; D is unclear. With 6 bases removed from V and 0 bases from J, the gap between germline ends came to 12 bases. The CDR3 totals 15 residues. Germline V gene data show CDR1 as MNHNY and CDR2 as SVGAGI (reference sequence). The CDR3 loop reads CASRLPTSSYNEQFF. For the CDR3, the DNA is TGTGCCAGCAGACTCCCGACGAGCTCCTACAATGAGCAGTTCTTC.

This chain links TRBV10-3 with TRBJ2-5, with no clear D. Germline V CDR1 and CDR2: ENHRY, SYGVKD. Trimming took off 7 bases at V and 5 bases at J, with 14 bases between the two ends. The CDR3 extends over 13 amino acids. The CDR3 DNA reads as TGTGCCATCAAGGGCAAGGGAATGGAGACCCAGTACTTC. Translated, it gives CAIKGKGMETQYF.

The rearrangement joins TRBV10-3 to TRBJ2-3; D not resolved. This CDR3 comprises 13 residues. V was pared by 0 bases and J by 6 bases, with 7 bases between. Germline assignment: CDR1 ENHRY and CDR2 SYGVKD. The CDR3 coding sequence is TGTGCCATCAGTGAGTCGACCAGGGATACGCAGTATTTT. It encodes CAISESTRDTQYF.

The gene calls are TRBV2 and TRBJ2-1; a weak D match, TRBD2 (6 bases). This CDR3 has 13 amino acids. Trimming took 6 bases from V and 5 from J, leaving 11 bases between them. Germline-derived CDR1 and CDR2 are SNHLY and FYNNEI. In DNA, the CDR3 is TGTGCCAGCAGGGCAGGACTAAACAATGAGCAGTTCTTC. Translation gives CASRAGLNNEQFF.

The chain combines TRBV4-3 with TRBJ2-3, with 12 bases matching TRBD2. Trimming cost V 4 bases and J 7 bases; bases outside gene matches: 6. The CDR3 consists of 15 residues. Germline V lookup: CDR1 LGHNA, CDR2 YSLEER. DNA for the CDR3: TGCGCCAGCAGCCCCCAACTAGCGGGGGGAAATACGCAGTATTTT. It is translated as CASSPQLAGGNTQYF.

The V gene is TRBV13, the J gene TRBJ2-1, with D possibly called TRBD1 or TRBD2 (5 bases each). There are 17 residues in the CDR3. Germline V gene data show CDR1 as PRHDT and CDR2 as FYEKMQ (reference sequence). The V and J ends lost 3 bases and 10 bases respectively, with 25 bases between them. The CDR3 DNA follows: TGTGCCAGCAGCTTGGGGGACGGAAGATTTCTCTCGGGCGAGCAGTTCTTC. It specifies CASSLGDGRFLSGEQFF.

The V gene is TRBV5-1, the J gene TRBJ2-3, with unresolved D. CDR3 size: 16 residues. CDR1 is SGHRS, CDR2 YFSETQ, per germline. Trimming left V 0 bases short and J 1 base short, with 12 bases between. The CDR3, as DNA: TGCGCCAGCAGCTTGGGATCGGGTCAGGGCACAGATACGCAGTATTTT. The encoded protein is CASSLGSGQGTDTQYF. The whole variable domain, filled in from reference TRBV5-1 and TRBJ2-3, reads KAGVTQTPRYLIKTRGQQVTLSCSPISGHRSVSWYQQTPGQGLQFLFEYFSETQRNKGNFPGRFSGRQFSNSRSEMNVSTLELGDSALYLCASSLGSGQGTDTQYFGPGTRLTVL.

There are a few counts of this clone. The rearrangement uses TRBV18 and TRBJ1-5; no definite D call. V dropped 3 bases and J dropped 0 bases, with 3 bases sitting between them. Germline V CDR1 and CDR2: KGHSH, LQKENI. CDR3 size: 13 residues. CDR3 nucleotides: TGTGCCAGCTCACCGGGTAGCAATCAGCCCCAGCATTTT. It specifies CASSPGSNQPQHF.

This sequence joins TRBV11-3 and TRBJ2-3; D is uncertain. CDR1 is SGHNT, CDR2 YENEEA, per germline. V lost 3 bases, J lost 10 bases, and 17 bases lay in between. This CDR3 is 14 amino acids long. This CDR3 reads CASSLGGRERSQYF. As DNA, the CDR3 is TGTGCCAGCAGCTTGGGCGGAAGAGAAAGATCGCAGTATTTT.

V gene TRBV11-2 combines with J gene TRBJ2-3; D remains unclear. The CDR3 totals 14 residues. Between the trimmed V and J ends, which lost 3 bases and 2 bases, there was a span of 9 bases. CDR1 is SGHAT and CDR2 is FQNNGV in the germline V gene. CDR3 in amino acids: CASSFVLPTDTQYF. In DNA, the CDR3 is TGTGCCAGCAGCTTCGTCCTTCCCACAGATACGCAGTATTTT.

This clone was seen only a few times. The chain carries TRBV6-6 and TRBJ2-7; TRBD1 aligns across 7 bases. The CDR3 loop spans 14 amino acids. CDR1 MNHNY and CDR2 SVGAGI come from the germline V gene (reference sequence). J gave up 7 bases and V 2 bases, and 8 bases lay outside the gene matches. In nucleotides, the CDR3 is TGTGCCAGCAGTTACCGGACAGGCCGTGGGGAGCAGTACTTC. Translated, it gives CASSYRTGRGEQYF.

V is TRBV20-1 and J is TRBJ1-2; D uncertain. V was pared by 6 bases and J by 8 bases, with 7 bases between. The length of the CDR3 is 9 residues. Germline V CDR1 and CDR2: DFQATT, SNEGSKA (reference sequence). The CDR3 region is CSANDGYTF. CDR3 sequence (DNA): TGCAGTGCCAACGACGGCTACACCTTC.

This clone has just one count. The chain links TRBV19 to TRBJ2-1, with 9 bases fitting TRBD2. Germline loops: CDR1 LNHDA, CDR2 SQIVND (reference sequence). The CDR3 extends over 16 amino acids. Trimming removed 1 base from V and 8 bases from J; junction bases left unmatched: 9. In nucleotides, the CDR3 is TGTGCCAGTAGTATAGTATCGGTAGCGGGAGAACATGAGCAGTTCTTC. Translating gives CASSIVSVAGEHEQFF.